Listed below are T cell receptor beta chains from one sample, sequenced in a study of OX40 agonist ivuxolimab in advanced cancers. Produced via immunoSEQ multiplex PCR; TCRdb's table is partial and in-frame only. This sample has approximately 67,000 clones; 70% to 90% occur once, and the top ten carry roughly 2%. The sequenced sample was CD4+ or CD8+ T cells sorted from blood, obtained in a trial of the OX40 agonist ivuxolimab. These TCRs come from an adult with an advanced solid tumor such as melanoma, head and neck, liver or kidney cancer. CDR3s include the opening cysteine and the closing phenylalanine or tryptophan. D genes are given only for firm matches. The size field is filled for only some rows; it gives once, few, many or a size class.

V gene,J gene,clone size,D gene,CDR3 DNA,CDR3 protein
TRBV7-9,TRBJ1-4,once,TRBD1,TGTGCCAGCAGCCAGACCGAGACAGGGGTTGAAAAACTGTTTTTT,CASSQTETGVEKLFF
TRBV6-5,TRBJ1-6,NA,NA,TGTGCCAGCAGGGGGCTAAATTCACCCCTCCACTTT,CASRGLNSPLHF
TRBV2,TRBJ2-5,NA,NA,TGTGCCAGCAGTGTCGACCTCTGGGAGACCCAGTACTTC,CASSVDLWETQYF
TRBV10-1,TRBJ2-5,NA,TRBD2,TGCGCCAGCAGTGATAGGGCTAGCGGGGACGAGACCCAGTACTTC,CASSDRASGDETQYF
TRBV25-1,TRBJ2-1,NA,TRBD2,TGTGCCAGCATCCCGGCGGGGGGGCTAATATACAATGAGCAGTTCTTC,CASIPAGGLIYNEQFF
TRBV28,TRBJ1-1,NA,TRBD1,TGTGCCAGCACTCAAACCCGGGACAGGGCATATAGTCGAGCTTTCTTT,CASTQTRDRAYSRAFF
TRBV6-1,TRBJ1-5,few,NA,TGTGCCAGCAGTGAAGCGCCCCAGCCCCAGCATTTT,CASSEAPQPQHF
TRBV4-1,TRBJ2-1,NA,TRBD2,TGCGCCAGCAGCCAAGATAGAAAAGCGGGAGGCAATGAGCAGTTCTTC,CASSQDRKAGGNEQFF
TRBV7-2,TRBJ1-3,NA,NA,TGTGCCAGCCGCAAGGCGAGCTCTGGAAACACCATATATTTT,CASRKASSGNTIYF
TRBV7-2,TRBJ1-6,NA,NA,TGTGCCAGCAGTCAAAACAGACTCTATAATTCACCCCTCCACTTT,CASSQNRLYNSPLHF
TRBV29-1,TRBJ2-5,NA,NA,TGCAGCGTTGCCAGGGGAGGAGAGACCCAGTACTTC,CSVARGGETQYF
TRBV10-3,TRBJ1-1,once,TRBD1,TGTGCCATCAGTGAAGGACAGGGGTACACTGAAGCTTTCTTT,CAISEGQGYTEAFF
TRBV4-2,TRBJ2-1,NA,TRBD1,TGTGCCAGCAGCCTGTTCCGGGACAGGTCCTACAATGAGCAGTTCTTC,CASSLFRDRSYNEQFF
TRBV6-5,TRBJ1-6,few,NA,TGTGCCAGCAGCATCGACAGAAATTCACCCCTCCACTTT,CASSIDRNSPLHF
TRBV6-4,TRBJ2-1,NA,NA,TGTGCCAGCAGTGAGGGGCCCAGTGCTGTCGGGGAGCAGTTCTTC,CASSEGPSAVGEQFF
TRBV18,TRBJ1-1,NA,NA,TGTGCCAGCTCACCGTCGGGGGGGAACACTGAAGCTTTCTTT,CASSPSGGNTEAFF
TRBV6-6,TRBJ1-1,NA,NA,TGTGCCAGCAGTTACTCGCCCCCAGGGTTTTACACTGAAGCTTTCTTT,CASSYSPPGFYTEAFF
TRBV2,TRBJ2-3,NA,NA,TGTGCCAGCAGTGAAGCGCTAGGGCTCGATACGCAGTATTTT,CASSEALGLDTQYF
TRBV29-1,TRBJ2-3,NA,NA,TGCAGCGTTGAAGAATTCGATACGCAGTATTTT,CSVEEFDTQYF
TRBV19,TRBJ2-1,NA,NA,TGTGCCAGCCGGACAACAATATCCAACAATGAGCAGTTCTTC,CASRTTISNNEQFF
TRBV10-3,TRBJ2-3,NA,NA,TGTGCCATCAGACAGGGCCCTAGCACAGATACGCAGTATTTT,CAIRQGPSTDTQYF
TRBV18,TRBJ2-1,NA,TRBD1,TGTGCCAGCTCACCTCGGGACAGGGGGCGAGGGGATGAGCAGTTCTTC,CASSPRDRGRGDEQFF
TRBV19,TRBJ1-5,NA,NA,TGTGCCAGTCGAGCTAAGGGGAGGGATAGTAGCAATCAGCCCCAGCATTTT,CASRAKGRDSSNQPQHF
TRBV2,TRBJ1-5,NA,TRBD1,TGTGCCACCCAGGGGGGCAGCAATCAGCCCCAGCATTTT,CATQGGSNQPQHF
TRBV7-3,TRBJ2-5,once,TRBD1,TGTGCCAGCAGCCTCAGGGGGCAAGAGACCCAGTACTTC,CASSLRGQETQYF
TRBV7-9,TRBJ1-1,few,TRBD1,TGTGCCAGCACCTTGACAGGGGCGAACACTGAAGCTTTCTTT,CASTLTGANTEAFF
TRBV6-4,TRBJ2-5,NA,NA,TGTGCCAGCAGTGGACACGGGGAGACCCAGTACTTC,CASSGHGETQYF
TRBV7-8,TRBJ1-1,NA,NA,TGTGCCAGCAGCCCACCCGGGATCGACACTGAAGCTTTCTTT,CASSPPGIDTEAFF
TRBV28,TRBJ1-4,NA,NA,TGTGCCAGCAGCCTGGGAGGTCTTAATGAAAAACTGTTTTTT,CASSLGGLNEKLFF
TRBV5-1,TRBJ1-2,NA,NA,TGCGCCAGCAGCTTGGACGTCGTGGACAAACTCGCGCTATATGGCTACACCTTC,CASSLDVVDKLALYGYTF
TRBV9,TRBJ2-1,NA,NA,TGTGCCAGCAGCGTTCCCGGAGGGTTGGCTTACAATGAGCAGTTCTTC,CASSVPGGLAYNEQFF
TRBV28,TRBJ2-7,NA,NA,TGTGCCAGCAGCCCAGGGTACGAGCAGTACTTC,CASSPGYEQYF
TRBV6-4,TRBJ1-1,few,NA,TGTGCCAGCAGTGAGGGGACTCAAGCTTTCTTT,CASSEGTQAFF
TRBV21-1,TRBJ2-7,NA,NA,TGTGCCAGCAGCGAGGACAGGGGCGTAGTCGACGAGCAGTACTTC,CASSEDRGVVDEQYF
TRBV5-5,TRBJ2-7,NA,NA,TGTGCCAGCAGCTTGGTAATCCCACCCTACGAGCAGTACTTC,CASSLVIPPYEQYF
TRBV4-1,TRBJ2-7,once,NA,TGCGCCAGCAGCCAAGAACGCAGGGGATTTGGGTACGAGCAGTACTTC,CASSQERRGFGYEQYF
TRBV15,TRBJ2-7,NA,TRBD1,TGTGCCACCAGCAGAGGAATCCGGGACAGGGTATACGAGCAGTACTTC,CATSRGIRDRVYEQYF
TRBV5-4,TRBJ2-3,NA,NA,TGTGCCAGCAGCTTGGCCGGGAACACAGATACGCAGTATTTT,CASSLAGNTDTQYF
TRBV7-9,TRBJ1-2,NA,NA,TGTGCCAGCAGCTTAGCCTTTGACAGCTATGGCTACACCTTC,CASSLAFDSYGYTF
TRBV7-9,TRBJ1-5,once,NA,TGTGCCAGCAGCTTATACCCAGGAAAGGGTCAGCCCCAGCATTTT,CASSLYPGKGQPQHF
TRBV4-1,TRBJ1-1,NA,NA,TGCGCCAGCAGCCAAGATCCTAGGGGAACTGAAGCTTTCTTT,CASSQDPRGTEAFF
TRBV18,TRBJ1-5,NA,TRBD1,TGTGCCAGCTCCCCAGGACAGGGATGGGAGCCCCAGCATTTT,CASSPGQGWEPQHF
TRBV5-5,TRBJ2-3,NA,NA,TGTGCCAGCAGCTTGGCTGGGCTAGGGGGGACAGATACGCAGTATTTT,CASSLAGLGGTDTQYF
TRBV19,TRBJ2-5,NA,NA,TGTGCCAGTAAGAGCGCTACACGGGGGGAGACCCAGTACTTC,CASKSATRGETQYF
TRBV19,TRBJ1-1,once,TRBD1,TGTGCCAGTAGTCTGAGGACAGGGGGGAACACTGAAGCTTTCTTT,CASSLRTGGNTEAFF
TRBV18,TRBJ1-2,NA,NA,TGTGCCAGCTCACCTCCCAATGGTGGCTACACCTTC,CASSPPNGGYTF
TRBV7-3,TRBJ2-7,NA,NA,TGTGCCAGCAGCTTATCGGGGGGCCTGTCTCCCGAGCAGTACTTC,CASSLSGGLSPEQYF
TRBV7-7,TRBJ2-7,NA,TRBD2,TGTGCCAGCAGCTTAGCGCGGGGGACTAGCGGGGGGAGAGAGCAGTACTTC,CASSLARGTSGGREQYF
TRBV7-3,TRBJ2-7,NA,NA,TGTGCCAGCAGCGCCCGCGGGGCTGGGGAGCAGTACTTC,CASSARGAGEQYF
TRBV6-1,TRBJ1-2,NA,NA,TGTGCCAGCAGTGGGGACGTCTACACCAGGGGCTACACCTTC,CASSGDVYTRGYTF
TRBV28,TRBJ1-1,NA,NA,TGTGCCAGCAGCCTAGCGGGATTTTTGAACACTGAAGCTTTCTTT,CASSLAGFLNTEAFF
TRBV7-3,TRBJ2-3,NA,TRBD1,TGTGCCAGCAGCTCAACCCCGGGACAGGGAACAGATACGCAGTATTTT,CASSSTPGQGTDTQYF